Listed here are 15 T cell receptor beta chains from one sample, sequenced in a study of Ad26.COV2.S vaccination and SARS-CoV-2 variants. Here immunoSEQ multiplex PCR was the method, and the copy in TCRdb shows in-frame clones only, minus some. The sample includes around 450,000 clones, over 75% seen only once; the top ten take less than 4.5%. Treatment meaning: some 20 received Ad26.COV2.S at low or high dose, single or two shots; 5 received placebo; per-sample allocation not given. Collection of samples fell on day 63 after the first vaccine or placebo injection. The sample was peripheral blood, taken in a trial of Ad26.COV2.S vaccine versus placebo. The receptors come from a person aged 18-65 years who received the Ad26.COV2.S COVID-19 vaccine or a placebo.

The CDR3: CASSLEQQETQYF. The CDR3 coding sequence is TGTGCCAGCAGCTTAGAACAGCAAGAGACCCAGTACTTC. V and J are TRBV7-2 and TRBJ2-5; D gene uncertain. Germline CDR1 reads SGHTA; CDR2 reads FQGNSA. The CDR3 sequence is 13 residues long. The ends were cut back, 1 base at V and 2 bases at J, with 5 bases in the middle.

The rearrangement links TRBV19 to TRBJ2-3, with D possibly matching TRBD1 (5 bases). V lost 6 bases, J lost 0 bases, and 13 bases lay in between. The CDR3 is made up of 15 amino acids. Germline CDR1 is LNHDA and CDR2 is SQIVND (reference sequence). Written as DNA, the CDR3 is TGTGCCAGTAGGTCTGGGGCAATTAGCACAGATACGCAGTATTTT. It codes for CASRSGAISTDTQYF.

The chain is built from TRBV5-1 and TRBJ1-1; D is unclear. V was trimmed by 3 bases and J by 4 bases, leaving 13 bases between them. Germline-derived CDR1 and CDR2 are SGHRS and YFSETQ. The CDR3 loop spans 14 amino acids. CDR3 DNA sequence: TGCGCCAGCAGCTCGGGTTGGAGTTCCACTGAAGCTTTCTTT. Translated, it gives CASSSGWSSTEAFF.

In this sample, this clone turned up once. The rearrangement joins TRBV29-1 to TRBJ1-5; 7 nucleotides agree with TRBD1. This CDR3 contains 13 residues. V trimming: 4 bases; J trimming: 7 bases; junction bases outside the gene matches: 7. Per germline, CDR1 SQVTM and CDR2 ANQGSEA. The CDR3 DNA reads as TGCAGCGTTGGGACAGGAGAGGAACAGCCCCAGCATTTT. Protein sequence: CSVGTGEEQPQHF.

J is TRBJ2-5 and V is TRBV28, with TRBD1 as a possible D gene (5 bases). Trimming cost V 6 bases and J 1 base, with 6 bases left between them. CDR3 length: 12 residues. The germline V gene encodes CDR1 MDHEN and CDR2 SYDVKM. The CDR3 sequence is CASRQVQETQYF. Here the CDR3 DNA reads TGTGCCAGCAGACAGGTCCAAGAGACCCAGTACTTC.

The V gene is TRBV28, the J gene TRBJ2-7; no definite D call. Between the trimmed V and J ends, which lost 4 bases and 1 base, there was a span of 14 bases. This CDR3 region has 15 residues. The germline V gene has CDR1 MDHEN and CDR2 SYDVKM. The CDR3 loop is CASSSRGLGSYEQYF. As DNA, the CDR3 is TGTGCCAGCAGTTCCCGTGGGCTGGGATCCTACGAGCAGTACTTC. Using reference TRBV28 and TRBJ2-7 for the parts outside the CDR3, the full variable domain is DVKVTQSSRYLVKRTGEKVFLECVQDMDHENMFWYRQDPGLGLRLIYFSYDVKMKEKGDIPEGYSVSREKKERFSLILESASTNQTSMYLCASSSRGLGSYEQYFGPGTRLTVT.

The chain has TRBV5-3 and TRBJ2-6; D remains unclear. TRBV5-3 is noted as an ORF with a role that remains uncertain. V was clipped by 0 bases and J by 1 base, with 5 bases between them. This CDR3 is 15 amino acids long. The CDR3, as DNA: TGTGCCAGAAGCTTGGAGGAGTCTGGGGCCAACGTCCTGACTTTC. Translating gives CARSLEESGANVLTF.

CDR3 sequence reads: CASSQAPQSERGDTQYF. The CDR3 bases are TGTGCCAGCAGCCAAGCTCCTCAGAGCGAGAGGGGGGATACGCAGTATTTT. The rearrangement joins TRBV3-1 (or the pseudogene TRBV3-2) to TRBJ2-3; D possibly corresponds to TRBD1 (6 bases). The V gene's germline CDR1 is LGHDT and CDR2 YNNKEL (reference sequence). This CDR3 is built from 17 residues. V was pared by 1 base and J by 6 bases, with 20 bases between.

In this sample, this clone turned up once. This chain connects TRBV7-6 to TRBJ2-5, with D possibly being TRBD2 (6 bases). This CDR3 is 13 amino acids long. Germline assignment: CDR1 SGHVS and CDR2 FNYEAQ. V was cut by 4 bases and J by 3 bases, with 9 bases left in between. CDR3 nucleotide sequence: TGTGCCAGCAGCTATGGAGGGAAAGAGACCCAGTACTTC. This gives the protein CASSYGGKETQYF. Variable domain in full (rest from reference TRBV7-6 and TRBJ2-5): GAGVSQSPRYKVTKRGQDVALRCDPISGHVSLYWYRQALGQGPEFLTYFNYEAQQDKSGLPNDRFSAERPEGSISTLTIQRTEQRDSAMYRCASSYGGKETQYFGPGTRLLVL.

J is TRBJ1-5 and V is TRBV4-3; D ambiguous. The CDR3 runs to 15 residues. V lost 1 base, J lost 4 bases, and 11 bases lay in between. Per germline, CDR1 LGHNA and CDR2 YSLEER. The chain's CDR3 is CASSQGIGENQPQHF. CDR3 nucleotides: TGCGCCAGCAGCCAAGGGATAGGAGAGAATCAGCCCCAGCATTTT.

This rearrangement joins TRBV27 to TRBJ2-7; D remains unclear. From germline, CDR1 is MNHEY and CDR2 SMNVEV (reference sequence). V was shortened by 5 bases and J by 6 bases, with 8 bases between the two germline ends. This CDR3 comprises 11 residues. Here the CDR3 reads CASSDTREQYF. The CDR3 DNA is TGTGCCAGCAGTGATACCCGCGAGCAGTACTTC.

V and J are TRBV12-5 and TRBJ1-1; a weak D match, TRBD1 (6 bases). The V end was cut by 1 base, the J end by 7 bases, with 10 bases between. Germline CDR1 and CDR2: LGHNT and FRNRAP. This CDR3 contains 13 residues. CDR3 protein: CASGLAGGHEAFF. CDR3 sequence (DNA): TGTGCTAGTGGTTTGGCCGGGGGACATGAAGCTTTCTTT.

The CDR3 protein is CASSVSQGQETQYF. CDR3 DNA: TGTGCCAGCAGCGTATCCCAGGGTCAAGAGACCCAGTACTTC. This chain joins TRBV9 and TRBJ2-5; D is perhaps TRBD1 (5 bases). Trimming took 1 base from V and 2 from J, leaving 9 bases between them. Germline V lookup: CDR1 SGDLS, CDR2 YYNGEE. This CDR3 has 14 amino acids.

The J gene is TRBJ2-3, the V gene TRBV5-1, with 10 bases lining up with TRBD2. Germline V gene lookup returns CDR1 SGHRS and CDR2 YFSETQ. The CDR3 covers 17 residues. After removal of 0 bases from V and 4 bases from J, the junction contained 8 bases not matched to a gene. The CDR3 protein is CASSLVSGGATPDTQYF. The CDR3 nucleotides read TGCGCCAGCAGCTTGGTCAGCGGGGGGGCCACCCCAGATACGCAGTATTTT.

This clone was detected once. The CDR3: CASSSPGDGPYNSPLHF. The CDR3 DNA sequence: TGTGCCAGCAGTTCCCCAGGGGACGGCCCCTATAATTCACCCCTCCACTTT. The V and J genes are TRBV28 and TRBJ1-6; D might be TRBD1 (6 bases). The germline V gene encodes CDR1 MDHEN and CDR2 SYDVKM. The CDR3 extends over 17 amino acids. Deletions cut 4 bases from V and 2 bases from J, with 15 bases between.